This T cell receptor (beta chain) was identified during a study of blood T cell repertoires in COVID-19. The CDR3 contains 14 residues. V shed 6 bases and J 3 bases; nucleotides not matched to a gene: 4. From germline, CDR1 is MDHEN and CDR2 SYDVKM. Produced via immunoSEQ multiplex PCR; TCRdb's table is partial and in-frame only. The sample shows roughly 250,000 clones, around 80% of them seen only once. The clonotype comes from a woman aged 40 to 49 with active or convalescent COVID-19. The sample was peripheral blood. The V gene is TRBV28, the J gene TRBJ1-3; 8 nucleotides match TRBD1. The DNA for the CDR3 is TGTGCCAGCAGGGGACAGGTCGGTGGAAACACCATATATTTT. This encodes CASRGQVGGNTIYF.